Listed below are T cell receptor beta chains from one sample, sequenced in a study of early T cells in non-severe SARS-CoV-2 infection. TCRdb re-derived calls from the 5' RACE reads in MiXCR, one entry per CDR3 protein. The sample records 45,000 or so distinct CDR3 sequences, more than 6.5% being singletons. The source material was whole blood. These receptor sequences come from an adult who was a healthcare worker with PCR-confirmed SARS-CoV-2 infection or an uninfected control (not recorded which). Each CDR3 is given with its conserved first and last residue. The D gene is left open where the match is weak. Size is stated for part of the rows, as once, few or many counts, or as a class when the clone is expanded.

v_gene: TRBV7-2; j_gene: TRBJ2-1; abundance: .; d_gene: .; CDR3aa: CASSVAGIEQFF; CDR3nt: TGTGCCAGCAGCGTAGCCGGGATTGAGCAGTTCTTC
v_gene: TRBV19; j_gene: TRBJ1-1; abundance: many; d_gene: .; CDR3aa: CASSIRGNTEAFF; CDR3nt: TGTGCCAGTTCTATTCGAGGGAACACTGAAGCTTTCTTT
v_gene: TRBV9; j_gene: TRBJ2-1; abundance: many; d_gene: TRBD1; CDR3aa: CASSARQGSFNEQFF; CDR3nt: TGTGCCAGCAGCGCCCGACAGGGATCATTTAATGAGCAGTTCTTC
v_gene: TRBV20-1; j_gene: TRBJ2-4; abundance: many; d_gene: .; CDR3aa: CSAREWDRQVVKNIQYF; CDR3nt: TGCAGTGCTAGAGAGTGGGACCGGCAGGTAGTCAAAAACATTCAGTACTTC
v_gene: TRBV29-1; j_gene: TRBJ1-1; abundance: many; d_gene: TRBD1; CDR3aa: CSATGQLNTEAFF; CDR3nt: TGCAGCGCTACGGGACAGCTGAACACTGAAGCTTTCTTT
v_gene: TRBV6-4; j_gene: TRBJ1-1; abundance: many; d_gene: .; CDR3aa: CASSGELGTEAFF; CDR3nt: TGTGCCAGCAGTGGGGAGTTGGGCACTGAAGCTTTCTTT
v_gene: TRBV18; j_gene: TRBJ1-1; abundance: .; d_gene: .; CDR3aa: CASSRELVTGRNTEAFF; CDR3nt: TGTGCCAGCTCACGGGAGTTGGTAACGGGAAGGAACACTGAAGCTTTCTTT
v_gene: TRBV7-3; j_gene: TRBJ1-1; abundance: many; d_gene: TRBD1; CDR3aa: CASSRNRGTEAFF; CDR3nt: TGTGCCAGCAGCCGGAACAGGGGGACTGAAGCTTTCTTT
v_gene: TRBV6-2/TRBV6-3; j_gene: TRBJ2-3; abundance: few; d_gene: .; CDR3aa: CASNPRGDTQYF; CDR3nt: TGTGCCAGCAACCCCAGGGGAGATACGCAGTATTTT
v_gene: TRBV6-6; j_gene: TRBJ2-1; abundance: many; d_gene: TRBD1; CDR3aa: CASTLGTGILYNEQFF; CDR3nt: TGTGCCAGCACCCTAGGGACAGGGATCCTCTACAATGAGCAGTTCTTC
v_gene: TRBV29-1; j_gene: TRBJ1-2; abundance: many; d_gene: .; CDR3aa: CSVELTIPNYGYTF; CDR3nt: TGCAGCGTTGAGCTTACCATCCCGAACTATGGCTACACCTTC
v_gene: TRBV19; j_gene: TRBJ2-1; abundance: many; d_gene: .; CDR3aa: CASSSRTRNEQFF; CDR3nt: TGTGCCAGTAGTTCACGGACTCGCAATGAGCAGTTCTTC
v_gene: TRBV12-3/TRBV12-4; j_gene: TRBJ2-1; abundance: medium-sized; d_gene: TRBD1; CDR3aa: CASRGQLGVNSYNEQFF; CDR3nt: TGTGCCAGCCGGGGACAGCTTGGCGTGAATTCATACAATGAGCAGTTCTTC
v_gene: TRBV4-2; j_gene: TRBJ2-3; abundance: few; d_gene: TRBD1; CDR3aa: CASSVNRGADTQYF; CDR3nt: TGTGCCAGCAGCGTTAACAGGGGGGCAGATACGCAGTATTTT
v_gene: TRBV5-6; j_gene: TRBJ1-4; abundance: many; d_gene: .; CDR3aa: CASSFGGSLGEKLFF; CDR3nt: TGTGCCAGCAGCTTCGGTGGATCTTTAGGGGAAAAACTGTTTTTT
v_gene: TRBV5-1; j_gene: TRBJ1-6; abundance: many; d_gene: .; CDR3aa: CASSLDQGQTYNSPLHF; CDR3nt: TGCGCCAGCAGCTTGGATCAGGGGCAGACCTATAATTCACCCCTCCACTTT
v_gene: TRBV28; j_gene: TRBJ1-6; abundance: many; d_gene: .; CDR3aa: CASSSVGENSPLHF; CDR3nt: TGTGCCAGCAGTTCGGTAGGGGAAAATTCACCCCTCCACTTT